What follows are 4 T cell receptor beta chains derived from one specimen sequenced in a study of cytomegalovirus exposure and HLA in healthy donors. The PCR made use of 60 Vbeta and 13 Jbeta primers. The assay was immunoSEQ multiplex PCR, and TCRdb's table has in-frame clones only and misses some. Of roughly 92,000 clones listed, approximately 7.1% are singletons. Sequenced: PBMCs. The source of these receptors is a man aged 50-60 years in good health and CMV-seronegative.

The chain carries TRBV5-4 and TRBJ2-1; TRBD2 agrees at 14 bases. Unmatched junction bases numbered 13, after V lost 5 bases and J lost 15 bases. Germline V gene sequence: CDR1 SGHNT, CDR2 YYREEE (reference sequence). The CDR3 consists of 15 residues. CDR3 DNA sequence: TGTGCCAGCAGTTCCGGGACTAGCGGGAGTGAAGGGGTGTTCTTC. Residues: CASSSGTSGSEGVFF.

The sample holds a few counts of this clone. In DNA form, the CDR3 reads TGTGCCAGCAGCTTGGTATCGAGGCCTCCTGGGGCCAACGTCCTGACTTTC. Translating gives CASSLVSRPPGANVLTF. The chain joins TRBV5-4 to TRBJ2-6; D is ambiguous. This CDR3 is built from 17 residues. The germline V gene encodes CDR1 SGHNT and CDR2 YYREEE (reference sequence). V was cut by 0 bases and J by 2 bases, with 12 bases left in between.

This clone occurred a few times. This chain connects TRBV14 to TRBJ1-4, with unresolved D. The CDR3 runs 14 residues. V lost 8 bases, J lost 0 bases, and 10 bases lay in between. Germline V gene lookup returns CDR1 SGHDN and CDR2 FVKESK. The CDR3 loop is CASREGPTNEKLFF. CDR3 nucleotide sequence: TGTGCCAGCCGGGAAGGGCCAACTAATGAAAAACTGTTTTTT.

V and J are TRBV18 and TRBJ2-1; 8 positions match TRBD1. The CDR3 has 14 amino acids. Germline CDR1 is KGHSH and CDR2 is LQKENI. The J segment lost 4 bases and the V segment lost 2 bases, leaving 1 base of the junction unmatched. The CDR3 sequence is CASSPDRGYNEQFF. The CDR3, as DNA: TGTGCCAGCTCACCAGACAGGGGTTACAATGAGCAGTTCTTC.